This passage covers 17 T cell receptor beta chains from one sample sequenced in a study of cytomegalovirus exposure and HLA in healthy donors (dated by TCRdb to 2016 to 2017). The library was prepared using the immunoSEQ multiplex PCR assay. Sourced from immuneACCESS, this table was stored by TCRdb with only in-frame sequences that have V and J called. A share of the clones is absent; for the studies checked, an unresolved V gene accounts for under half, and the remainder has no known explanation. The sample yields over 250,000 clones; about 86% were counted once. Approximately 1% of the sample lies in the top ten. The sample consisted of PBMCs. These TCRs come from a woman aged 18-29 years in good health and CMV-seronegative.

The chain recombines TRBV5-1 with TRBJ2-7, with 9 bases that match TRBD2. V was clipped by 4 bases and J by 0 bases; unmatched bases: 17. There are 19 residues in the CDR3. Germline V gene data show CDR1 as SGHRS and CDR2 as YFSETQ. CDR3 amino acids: CASSLTPGGTSLFSYEQYF. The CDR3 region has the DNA TGCGCCAGCAGCCTAACCCCAGGGGGGACTAGCTTATTCTCCTACGAGCAGTACTTC.

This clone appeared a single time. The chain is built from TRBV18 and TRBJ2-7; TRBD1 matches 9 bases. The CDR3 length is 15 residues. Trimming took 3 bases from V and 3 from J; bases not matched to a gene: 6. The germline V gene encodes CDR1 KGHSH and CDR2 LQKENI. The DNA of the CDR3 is TGTGCCAGCTCACCCGGACAGGGGACCATCTACGAGCAGTACTTC. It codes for CASSPGQGTIYEQYF.

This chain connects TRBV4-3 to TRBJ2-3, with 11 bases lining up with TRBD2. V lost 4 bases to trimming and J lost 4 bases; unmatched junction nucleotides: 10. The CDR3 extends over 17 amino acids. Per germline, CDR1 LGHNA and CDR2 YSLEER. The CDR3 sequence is CASSRTIAGGFADTQYF. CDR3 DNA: TGCGCCAGCAGCCGGACTATAGCGGGGGGGTTTGCAGATACGCAGTATTTT.

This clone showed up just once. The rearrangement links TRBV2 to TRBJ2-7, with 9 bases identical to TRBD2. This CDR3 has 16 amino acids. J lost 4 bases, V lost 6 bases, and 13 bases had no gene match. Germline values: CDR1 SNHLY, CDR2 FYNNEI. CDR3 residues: CASSREAGGFIYEQYF. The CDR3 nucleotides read TGTGCCAGCAGCCGAGAGGCGGGAGGGTTCATTTACGAGCAGTACTTC.

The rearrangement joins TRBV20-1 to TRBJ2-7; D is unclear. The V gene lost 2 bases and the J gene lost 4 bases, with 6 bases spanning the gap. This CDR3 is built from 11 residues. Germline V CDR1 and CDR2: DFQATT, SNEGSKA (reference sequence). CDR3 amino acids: CSARILYEQYF. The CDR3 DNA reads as TGCAGTGCTAGAATCTTATACGAGCAGTACTTC.

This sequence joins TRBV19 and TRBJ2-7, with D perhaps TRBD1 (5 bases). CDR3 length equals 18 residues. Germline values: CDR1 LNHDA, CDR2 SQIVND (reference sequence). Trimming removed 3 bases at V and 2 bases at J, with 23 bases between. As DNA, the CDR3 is TGTGCCAGTAGTATCAAGGGCCAAGGGGCAAAAATCCCCTACGAGCAGTACTTC. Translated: CASSIKGQGAKIPYEQYF.

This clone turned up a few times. The CDR3 sequence: CSVGPVPGAFF. Here the CDR3 DNA reads TGCAGCGTTGGCCCGGTTCCCGGAGCTTTCTTT. This chain uses TRBV29-1 with TRBJ1-1; no firm D call. Germline lookup yields CDR1 SQVTM and CDR2 ANQGSEA. Trimming stripped 4 bases from V and 10 bases from J, with 13 bases between. This CDR3 contains 11 residues.

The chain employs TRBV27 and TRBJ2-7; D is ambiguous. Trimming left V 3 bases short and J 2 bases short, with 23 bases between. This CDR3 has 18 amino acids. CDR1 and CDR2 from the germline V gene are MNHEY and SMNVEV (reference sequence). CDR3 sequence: CASSFLYRGVRSAYEQYF. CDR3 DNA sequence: TGTGCCAGCAGTTTCTTATATAGAGGAGTACGGTCTGCCTACGAGCAGTACTTC.

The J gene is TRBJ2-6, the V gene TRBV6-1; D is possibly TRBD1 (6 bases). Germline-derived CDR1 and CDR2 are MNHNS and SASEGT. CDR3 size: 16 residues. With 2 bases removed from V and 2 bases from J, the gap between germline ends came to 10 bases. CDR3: CASSEKQGTGANVLTF. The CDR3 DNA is TGTGCCAGCAGTGAAAAACAGGGTACTGGGGCCAACGTCCTGACTTTC.

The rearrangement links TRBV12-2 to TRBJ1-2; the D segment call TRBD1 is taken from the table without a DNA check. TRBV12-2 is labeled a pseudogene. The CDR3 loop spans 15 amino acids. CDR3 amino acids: CASRLGQGATEGYTF. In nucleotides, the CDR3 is TGTGCAAGTCGCCTCGGACAGGGGGCTACAGAGGGCTACACCTTC.

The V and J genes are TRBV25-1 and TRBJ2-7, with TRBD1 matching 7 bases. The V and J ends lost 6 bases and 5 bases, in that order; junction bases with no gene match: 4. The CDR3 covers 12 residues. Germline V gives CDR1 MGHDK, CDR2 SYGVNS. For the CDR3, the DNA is TGTGCCAGCAGATTACAGGGGCACGAGCAGTACTTC. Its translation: CASRLQGHEQYF.

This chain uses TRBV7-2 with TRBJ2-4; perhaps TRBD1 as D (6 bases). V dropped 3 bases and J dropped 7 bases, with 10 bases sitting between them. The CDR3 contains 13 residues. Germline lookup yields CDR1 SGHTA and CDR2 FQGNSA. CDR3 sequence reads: CASSFQGINIQYF. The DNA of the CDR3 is TGTGCCAGCAGCTTCCAGGGGATCAACATTCAGTACTTC.

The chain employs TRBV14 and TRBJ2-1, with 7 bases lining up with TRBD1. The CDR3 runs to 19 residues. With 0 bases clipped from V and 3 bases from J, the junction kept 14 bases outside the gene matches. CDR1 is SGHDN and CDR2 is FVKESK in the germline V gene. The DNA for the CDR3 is TGTGCCAGCAGCCAAGATCCCCTTTTGGCAGGGGGATTCTACAATGAGCAGTTCTTC. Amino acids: CASSQDPLLAGGFYNEQFF.

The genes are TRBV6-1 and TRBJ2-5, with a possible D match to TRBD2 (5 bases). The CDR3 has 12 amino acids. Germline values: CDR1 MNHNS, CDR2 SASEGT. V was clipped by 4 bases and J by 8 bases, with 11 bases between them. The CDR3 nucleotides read TGTGCCAGCAGTGCCCTACTAGTTACCCAGTACTTC. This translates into CASSALLVTQYF.

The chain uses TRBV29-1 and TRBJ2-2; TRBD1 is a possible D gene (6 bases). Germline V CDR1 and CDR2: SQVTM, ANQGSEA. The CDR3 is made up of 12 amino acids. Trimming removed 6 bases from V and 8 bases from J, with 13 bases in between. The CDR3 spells CSVLIRGGELFF. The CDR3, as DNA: TGCAGCGTACTTATCAGGGGAGGGGAGCTGTTTTTT.

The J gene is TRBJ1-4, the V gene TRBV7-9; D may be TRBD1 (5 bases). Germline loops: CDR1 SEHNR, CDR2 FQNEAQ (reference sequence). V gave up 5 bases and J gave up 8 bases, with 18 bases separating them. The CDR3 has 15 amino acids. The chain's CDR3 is CASSPAAGPGEKLFF. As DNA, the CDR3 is TGTGCCAGCAGCCCCGCGGCAGGGCCCGGGGAAAAACTGTTTTTT.

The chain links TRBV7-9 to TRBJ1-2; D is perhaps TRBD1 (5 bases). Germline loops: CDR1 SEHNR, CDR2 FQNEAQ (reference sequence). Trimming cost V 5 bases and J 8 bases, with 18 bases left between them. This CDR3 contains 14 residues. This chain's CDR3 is CASSPGWDSGGYTF. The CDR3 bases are TGTGCCAGCAGCCCCGGCTGGGACTCCGGAGGCTACACCTTC.